The 22 T cell receptor beta chains below all came from one sample that was sequenced in a study of blood T cell repertoires in COVID-19. Sequenced by immunoSEQ multiplex PCR; TCRdb stores in-frame clones only, minus some. Of more than 200,000 clones listed, about nine tenths were seen once; the top ten hold almost 4.5%. Source material: peripheral blood. Receptors originate from a man between 50 and 59 years old with acute or convalescent COVID-19.

The chain is built from TRBV6-2 or TRBV6-3 and TRBJ1-6, with 7 bases matching TRBD1. CDR1 and CDR2 from the germline V gene are MNHEY and SVGEGT. The CDR3 has 14 residues. The V and J ends lost 5 bases and 10 bases, in that order; junction bases with no gene match: 8. Written as DNA, the CDR3 is TGTGCCAGCAGTCCGACAGGGAGGTTCTCACCCCTCCACTTT. This translates into CASSPTGRFSPLHF.

The V call is TRBV19, the J call TRBJ2-1; a weak D match, TRBD2 (6 bases). Germline V gene data show CDR1 as LNHDA and CDR2 as SQIVND (reference sequence). The CDR3 totals 14 residues. Deletions cut 9 bases from V and 6 bases from J, with 18 bases between. The CDR3 region has the DNA TGTGCCAGCAGCATCCGAGAGGGAGGCAATGAGCAGTTCTTC. This sequence encodes CASSIREGGNEQFF. Full variable domain (remainder filled in from reference TRBV19 and TRBJ2-1): DGGITQSPKYLFRKEGQNVTLSCEQNLNHDAMYWYRQDPGQGLRLIYYSQIVNDFQKGDIAEGYSVSREKKESFPLTVTSAQKNPTAFYLCASSIREGGNEQFFGPGTRLTVL.

This clone was detected once. The chain carries TRBV5-4 and TRBJ1-2; no clear D. The V end was cut by 0 bases, the J end by 8 bases, with 8 bases between. Per germline, CDR1 SGHNT and CDR2 YYREEE (reference sequence). The CDR3 covers 12 residues. CDR3 amino acids: CASSLVEYGYTF. In DNA, the CDR3 is TGTGCCAGCAGCTTGGTAGAGTACGGCTACACCTTC.

The chain uses TRBV5-4 and TRBJ1-2; D is possibly TRBD1 (6 bases). Per the germline V gene, CDR1 is SGHNT and CDR2 is YYREEE (reference sequence). V was cut by 0 bases and J by 2 bases, with 8 bases left in between. The CDR3 totals 14 residues. The CDR3 is CASSLGQGNYGYTF. In DNA form, the CDR3 reads TGTGCCAGCAGCTTGGGTCAGGGGAACTATGGCTACACCTTC. Looking up the rest from reference TRBV5-4 and TRBJ1-2 gives the full variable domain: ETGVTQSPTHLIKTRGQQVTLRCSSQSGHNTVSWYQQALGQGPQFIFQYYREEENGRGNFPPRFSGLQFPNYSSELNVNALELDDSALYLCASSLGQGNYGYTFGSGTRLTVV.

V and J are TRBV5-1 and TRBJ2-5; 7 nucleotides align to TRBD2. The CDR3 loop spans 16 amino acids. Germline V CDR1 and CDR2: SGHRS, YFSETQ. V gave up 1 base and J gave up 5 bases; unmatched junction bases: 11. CDR3 nucleotide sequence: TGCGCCAGCAGCTTGTCGGGCGGGGGTGACCGGGAGACCCAGTACTTC. Translation: CASSLSGGGDRETQYF.

This clone has a handful of counts. This chain uses TRBV7-2 with TRBJ2-7; no reliable D call. CDR3 length: 16 amino acids. V was trimmed by 0 bases and J by 5 bases, leaving 17 bases between them. Germline values: CDR1 SGHTA, CDR2 FQGNSA. CDR3 region: CASSLATGRWMDEQYF. Written as DNA, the CDR3 is TGTGCCAGCAGCTTAGCGACCGGCAGGTGGATGGACGAGCAGTACTTC.

The V and J genes are TRBV14 and TRBJ1-1; D is possibly TRBD1 (5 bases). This CDR3 is 14 amino acids long. CDR1 is SGHDN and CDR2 is FVKESK in the germline V gene. Deletions cut 2 bases from V and 4 bases from J, with 11 bases between. The CDR3: CASSQQSGGTEAFF. Written as DNA, the CDR3 is TGTGCCAGCAGCCAACAGAGCGGGGGCACTGAAGCTTTCTTT.

This chain joins TRBV2 and TRBJ1-1; 9 nucleotides match TRBD1. Germline assignment: CDR1 SNHLY and CDR2 FYNNEI. The CDR3 is 14 residues long. The J segment lost 7 bases and the V segment lost 4 bases, leaving 7 bases of the junction unmatched. CDR3 sequence (DNA): TGTGCCAGCAGTGGAACAGGGGGCAAAATTGAAGCTTTCTTT. This sequence encodes CASSGTGGKIEAFF. Complete variable domain (other parts from reference TRBV2 and TRBJ1-1): EPEVTQTPSHQVTQMGQEVILRCVPISNHLYFYWYRQILGQKVEFLVSFYNNEISEKSEIFDDQFSVERPDGSNFTLKIRSTKLEDSAMYFCASSGTGGKIEAFFGQGTRLTVV.

This clone was seen once. The V gene is TRBV4-2, the J gene TRBJ2-3; 9 nucleotides agree with TRBD2. This CDR3 is built from 17 residues. Germline CDR1 and CDR2: LGHNA and YNFKEQ. The J segment lost 4 bases and the V segment lost 0 bases, leaving 8 bases of the junction unmatched. DNA for the CDR3: TGTGCCAGCAGCCAAGAATATGCTAGCGGGGAGGCAGATACGCAGTATTTT. This gives the protein CASSQEYASGEADTQYF.

Only a few counts were recorded for this clone. The gene calls are TRBV10-3 and TRBJ1-1; TRBD1 aligns across 10 bases. Trimming took 6 bases from V and 4 from J; bases not matched to a gene: 8. The CDR3 contains 15 residues. Looked up from germline, CDR1 is ENHRY and CDR2 is SYGVKD. The CDR3 nucleotides read TGTGCCATCAGCGCGACAGGGGGCGTAGGCACTGAAGCTTTCTTT. Its translation is CAISATGGVGTEAFF.

This chain connects TRBV7-9 to TRBJ2-5, with TRBD2 as a possible D gene (6 bases). The V gene's germline CDR1 is SEHNR and CDR2 FQNEAQ (reference sequence). This CDR3 has 13 residues. Trimming removed 4 bases at V and 3 bases at J, with 9 bases between. The CDR3 region is CASSYSGEETQYF. The CDR3 DNA follows: TGTGCCAGCAGCTATAGCGGTGAAGAGACCCAGTACTTC.

The J gene is TRBJ1-3, the V gene TRBV18, with 10 positions matching TRBD1. Germline V CDR1 and CDR2: KGHSH, LQKENI. Trimming cost V 2 bases and J 0 bases; bases outside gene matches: 10. This CDR3 comprises 19 residues. The CDR3 protein is CASSPFPGTGVYSGNTIYF. The CDR3 DNA sequence: TGTGCCAGCTCACCATTCCCCGGGACAGGGGTCTACTCTGGAAACACCATATATTTT.

The genes are TRBV18 and TRBJ1-1, with TRBD1 identical over 7 bases. Germline V gene sequence: CDR1 KGHSH, CDR2 LQKENI. This CDR3 has 15 residues. J was trimmed by 2 bases and V by 1 base; bases with no gene match: 4. The CDR3 is CASSPREGANTEAFF. For the CDR3, the DNA is TGTGCCAGCTCACCACGAGAGGGGGCCAACACTGAAGCTTTCTTT.

CDR3 sequence: CASSFAGTGISEAFF. The CDR3 region has the DNA TGTGCCAGCAGCTTTGCCGGGACAGGGATTTCTGAAGCTTTCTTT. The genes are TRBV7-2 and TRBJ1-1; 9 bases line up with TRBD1. Germline CDR1 and CDR2: SGHTA and FQGNSA. The length of the CDR3 is 15 residues. Trimming took 3 bases from V and 6 from J; bases not matched to a gene: 8.

V gene TRBV18 combines with J gene TRBJ1-3; tentatively, D is TRBD1 (5 bases). Germline loops: CDR1 KGHSH, CDR2 LQKENI. CDR3 length equals 15 residues. Trimming stripped 2 bases from V and 3 bases from J, with 11 bases between. The CDR3: CASSPGGTYGNTIYF. As DNA, the CDR3 is TGTGCCAGCTCACCAGGCGGGACGTATGGAAACACCATATATTTT.

This rearrangement joins TRBV5-1 to TRBJ2-7; 7 bases fit TRBD1. The CDR3 length is 15 residues. V lost 4 bases to trimming and J lost 0 bases; unmatched junction nucleotides: 7. Germline V gene data show CDR1 as SGHRS and CDR2 as YFSETQ. CDR3 in amino acids: CASSKDRGPSYEQYF. DNA for the CDR3: TGCGCCAGCAGCAAGGATAGGGGGCCCTCCTACGAGCAGTACTTC.

This chain uses TRBV6-6 with TRBJ2-1; perhaps TRBD2 as D (6 bases). The V gene lost 5 bases and the J gene lost 9 bases, with 17 bases spanning the gap. The CDR3 contains 14 residues. Germline V gene data show CDR1 as MNHNY and CDR2 as SVGAGI (reference sequence). Here the CDR3 DNA reads TGTGCCAGCAGTGCCCCTAGCGAGGGAGGTGAGCAGTTCTTC. Residues: CASSAPSEGGEQFF.

The chain joins TRBV19 to TRBJ2-6, with 9 positions matching TRBD1. V was pared by 3 bases and J by 0 bases, with 3 bases of the junction left unmatched. The germline V gene has CDR1 LNHDA and CDR2 SQIVND (reference sequence). This CDR3 comprises 17 residues. The CDR3 is CASSMGQGISGANVLTF. Written as DNA, the CDR3 is TGTGCCAGTAGTATGGGACAGGGAATCTCTGGGGCCAACGTCCTGACTTTC.

This clone was detected once. The gene calls are TRBV7-2 and TRBJ2-1; tentatively, D is TRBD2 (6 bases). The CDR3 length is 15 residues. Deletions cut 5 bases from V and 4 bases from J, with 15 bases between. Germline values: CDR1 SGHTA, CDR2 FQGNSA. The DNA of the CDR3 is TGTGCCAGCAGCCCACATCTAGCGAGTTACAATGAGCAGTTCTTC. Encoded protein: CASSPHLASYNEQFF.

The chain is built from TRBV3-1 (or the pseudogene TRBV3-2) and TRBJ2-5; TRBD1 agrees at 7 bases. Germline V gene sequence: CDR1 LGHDT, CDR2 YNNKEL (reference sequence). The V gene end was trimmed by 1 base and the J gene end by 2 bases; junction bases not matched to a gene: 7. The CDR3 spans 16 residues. CDR3 amino acids: CASSQVQGIGQETQYF. In DNA form, the CDR3 reads TGTGCCAGCAGCCAAGTACAGGGGATAGGGCAAGAGACCCAGTACTTC.

The CDR3 DNA is TGTGCCACCGAGGGGGGGTTTGGCTACACCTTC. Amino acid sequence: CATEGGFGYTF. V is TRBV7-9 and J is TRBJ1-2, with a possible D match to TRBD1 (6 bases). The germline V gene has CDR1 SEHNR and CDR2 FQNEAQ (reference sequence). This CDR3 comprises 11 residues. V shed 10 bases and J shed 7 bases, with 13 bases lying between them. Based on the CDR3 plus reference TRBV7-9 and TRBJ1-2, the full variable domain is DTGVSQNPRHKITKRGQNVTFRCDPISEHNRLYWYRQTLGQGPEFLTYFQNEAQLEKSRLLSDRFSAERPKGSFSTLEIQRTEQGDSAMYLCATEGGFGYTFGSGTRLTVV.

The genes are TRBV19 and TRBJ1-6, with a tentative D call TRBD1 (6 bases). The germline V gene has CDR1 LNHDA and CDR2 SQIVND (reference sequence). With 6 bases removed from V and 10 bases from J, the gap between germline ends came to 13 bases. The CDR3 sequence is 13 residues long. CDR3 nucleotide sequence: TGTGCCAGTAGCTCAAACAGGGACTCACCCCTCCACTTT. Protein sequence: CASSSNRDSPLHF. The variable domain in full, with the rest retrieved from reference TRBV19 and TRBJ1-6, is DGGITQSPKYLFRKEGQNVTLSCEQNLNHDAMYWYRQDPGQGLRLIYYSQIVNDFQKGDIAEGYSVSREKKESFPLTVTSAQKNPTAFYLCASSSNRDSPLHFGNGTRLTVT.